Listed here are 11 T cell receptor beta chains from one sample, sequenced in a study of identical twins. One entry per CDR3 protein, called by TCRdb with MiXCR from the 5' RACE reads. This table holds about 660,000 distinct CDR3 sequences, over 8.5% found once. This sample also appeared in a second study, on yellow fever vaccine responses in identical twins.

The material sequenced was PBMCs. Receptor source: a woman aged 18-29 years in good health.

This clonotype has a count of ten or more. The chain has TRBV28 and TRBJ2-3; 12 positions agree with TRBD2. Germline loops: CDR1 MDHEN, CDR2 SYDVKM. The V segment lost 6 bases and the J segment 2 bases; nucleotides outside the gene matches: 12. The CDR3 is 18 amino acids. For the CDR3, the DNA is TGTGCCAGCAGCTCCCGGACTAGCGGGATCACGTACACAGATACGCAGTATTTT. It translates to CASSSRTSGITYTDTQYF.

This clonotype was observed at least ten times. The CDR3 region has the DNA TGTGCCAGCAGCTTGCGCAGCTACGAGCAGTACTTC. Protein sequence: CASSLRSYEQYF. The V call is TRBV5-6, the J call TRBJ2-7; D gene unclear. The germline V gene has CDR1 SGHDT and CDR2 YYEEEE. V shed 1 base and J shed 3 bases, with 5 bases lying between them. CDR3 length: 12 amino acids.

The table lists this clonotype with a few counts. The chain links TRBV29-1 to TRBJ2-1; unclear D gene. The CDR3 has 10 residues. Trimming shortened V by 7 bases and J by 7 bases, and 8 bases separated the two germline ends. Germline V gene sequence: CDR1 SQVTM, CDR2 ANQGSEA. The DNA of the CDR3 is TGCAGCGGTAAGGAGAATGAGCAGTTCTTC. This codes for CSGKENEQFF.

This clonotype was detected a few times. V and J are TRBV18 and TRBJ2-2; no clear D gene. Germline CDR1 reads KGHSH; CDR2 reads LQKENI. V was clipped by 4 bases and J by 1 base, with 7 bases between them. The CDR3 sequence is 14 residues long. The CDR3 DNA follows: TGTGCCAGCTCACGGTACCTGAACACCGGGGAGCTGTTTTTT. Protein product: CASSRYLNTGELFF.

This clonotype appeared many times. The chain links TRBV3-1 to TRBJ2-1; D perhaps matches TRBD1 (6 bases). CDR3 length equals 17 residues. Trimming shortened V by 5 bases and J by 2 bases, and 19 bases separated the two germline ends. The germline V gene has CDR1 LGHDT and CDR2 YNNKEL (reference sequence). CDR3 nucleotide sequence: TGTGCCAGCAGCGAATCTCAGGGGTCGAGAACCTACAATGAGCAGTTCTTC. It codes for CASSESQGSRTYNEQFF.

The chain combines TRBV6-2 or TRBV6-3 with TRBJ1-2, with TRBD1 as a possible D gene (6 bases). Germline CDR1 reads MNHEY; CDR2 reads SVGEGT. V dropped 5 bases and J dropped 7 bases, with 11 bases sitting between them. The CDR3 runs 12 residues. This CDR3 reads CASSLGQPGYTF. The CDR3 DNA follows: TGTGCCAGCAGTCTCGGACAGCCTGGCTACACCTTC.

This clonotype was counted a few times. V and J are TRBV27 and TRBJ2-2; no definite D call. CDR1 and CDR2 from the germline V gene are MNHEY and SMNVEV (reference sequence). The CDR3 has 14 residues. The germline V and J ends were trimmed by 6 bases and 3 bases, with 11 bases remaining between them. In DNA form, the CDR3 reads TGTGCCAGCAGCCCCATGGTGGACACCGGGGAGCTGTTTTTT. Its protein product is CASSPMVDTGELFF.

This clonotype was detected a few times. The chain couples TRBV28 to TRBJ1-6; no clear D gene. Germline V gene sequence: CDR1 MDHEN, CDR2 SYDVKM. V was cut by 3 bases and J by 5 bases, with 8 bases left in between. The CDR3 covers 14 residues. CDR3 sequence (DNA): TGTGCCAGCAGTTTGGGCATCAATAATTCACCCCTCCACTTT. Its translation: CASSLGINNSPLHF.

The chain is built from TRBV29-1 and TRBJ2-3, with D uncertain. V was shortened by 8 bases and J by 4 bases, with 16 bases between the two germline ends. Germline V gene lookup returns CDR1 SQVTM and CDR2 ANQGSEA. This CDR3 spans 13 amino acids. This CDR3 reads CSLSPAFPDTQYF. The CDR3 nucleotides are TGCAGCCTGAGCCCCGCTTTCCCAGATACGCAGTATTTT.

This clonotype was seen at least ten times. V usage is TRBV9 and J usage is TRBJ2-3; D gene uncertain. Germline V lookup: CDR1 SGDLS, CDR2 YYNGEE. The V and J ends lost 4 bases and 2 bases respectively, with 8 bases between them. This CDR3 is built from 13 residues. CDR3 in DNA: TGTGCCAGCAGCCCGCCGAACACAGATACGCAGTATTTT. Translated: CASSPPNTDTQYF.

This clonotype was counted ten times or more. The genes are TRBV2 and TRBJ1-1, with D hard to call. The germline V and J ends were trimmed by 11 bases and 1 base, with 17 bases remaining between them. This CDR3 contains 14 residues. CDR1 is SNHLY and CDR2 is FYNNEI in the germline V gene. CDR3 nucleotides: TGTGCCGGCCGGATGCGGACGGGGAACACTGAAGCTTTCTTT. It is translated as CAGRMRTGNTEAFF.